This TCR beta chain was recorded in a study of blood T cell repertoires in COVID-19. Study at large: Both acute and convalescent COVID-19 samples were obtained from the United States, Italy and Spain. T cells, B-cell-depleted T cells, or PBMCs provided the cDNA or gDNA that served as material.

Original processing notes: The authors estimated nucleated cell counts from reference gene primer amplification. TCRdb's copy holds only in-frame clones and misses some; the assay was immunoSEQ multiplex PCR. V and J calls and clone size come straight from that table; D and trimming were deduced from the DNA. Of 280,000 or so clones in the sample, around 89% were seen once. The origin of this receptor is a woman under 40 who had recovered from COVID-19. The sequencing sample was made of peripheral blood.

The CDR3 bases are TGTGCCAGCAGCCCGGAAGGGACAGGGGGGAACACTGAAGCTTTCTTT. It yields the protein CASSPEGTGGNTEAFF. This chain uses TRBV13 with TRBJ1-1; TRBD1 agrees at 11 bases. CDR1 is PRHDT and CDR2 is FYEKMQ in the germline V gene (reference sequence). Trimming cost V 5 bases and J 1 base; bases outside gene matches: 6. The CDR3 runs 16 residues.